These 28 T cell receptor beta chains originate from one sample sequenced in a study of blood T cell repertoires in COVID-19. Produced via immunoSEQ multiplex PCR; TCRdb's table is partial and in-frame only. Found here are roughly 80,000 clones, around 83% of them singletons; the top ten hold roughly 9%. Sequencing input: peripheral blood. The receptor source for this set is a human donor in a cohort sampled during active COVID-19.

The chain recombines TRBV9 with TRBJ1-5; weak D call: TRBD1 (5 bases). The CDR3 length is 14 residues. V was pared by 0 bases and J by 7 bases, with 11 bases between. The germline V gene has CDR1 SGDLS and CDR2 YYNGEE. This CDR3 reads CASSVGEGLQPQHF. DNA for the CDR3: TGTGCCAGCAGCGTAGGGGAGGGACTCCAGCCCCAGCATTTT.

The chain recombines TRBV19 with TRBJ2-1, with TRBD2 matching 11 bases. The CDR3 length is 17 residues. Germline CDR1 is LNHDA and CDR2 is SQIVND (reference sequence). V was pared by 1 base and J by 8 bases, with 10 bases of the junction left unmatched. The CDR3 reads CASSIGRGTSGSHEQFF. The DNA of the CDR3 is TGTGCCAGTAGTATAGGTCGGGGAACTAGCGGGAGCCATGAGCAGTTCTTC.

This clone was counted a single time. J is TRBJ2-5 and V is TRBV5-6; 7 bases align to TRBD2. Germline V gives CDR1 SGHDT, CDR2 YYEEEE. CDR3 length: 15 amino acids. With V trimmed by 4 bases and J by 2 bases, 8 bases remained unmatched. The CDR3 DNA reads TGTGCCAGCAGCCGATACGGGACTACACAAGAGACCCAGTACTTC. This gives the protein CASSRYGTTQETQYF.

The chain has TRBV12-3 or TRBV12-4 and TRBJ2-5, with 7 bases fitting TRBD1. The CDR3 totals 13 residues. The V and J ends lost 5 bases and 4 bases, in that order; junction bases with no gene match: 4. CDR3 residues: CASSERGPETQYF. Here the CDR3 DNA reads TGTGCCAGCAGTGAGAGGGGGCCAGAGACCCAGTACTTC.

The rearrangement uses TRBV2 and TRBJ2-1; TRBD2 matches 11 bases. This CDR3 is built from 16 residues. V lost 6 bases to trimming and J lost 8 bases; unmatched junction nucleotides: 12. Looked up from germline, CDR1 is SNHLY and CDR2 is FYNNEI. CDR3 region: CASSPVRLAGRDEQFF. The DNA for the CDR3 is TGTGCCAGCAGCCCCGTTAGACTAGCGGGGCGGGATGAGCAGTTCTTC.

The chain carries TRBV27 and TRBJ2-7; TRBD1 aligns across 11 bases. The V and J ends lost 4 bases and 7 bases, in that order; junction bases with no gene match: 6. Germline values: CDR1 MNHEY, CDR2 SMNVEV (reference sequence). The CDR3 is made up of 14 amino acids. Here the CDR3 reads CASSSGQGAREQYF. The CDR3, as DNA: TGTGCCAGCAGTTCTGGACAGGGGGCTCGGGAGCAGTACTTC.

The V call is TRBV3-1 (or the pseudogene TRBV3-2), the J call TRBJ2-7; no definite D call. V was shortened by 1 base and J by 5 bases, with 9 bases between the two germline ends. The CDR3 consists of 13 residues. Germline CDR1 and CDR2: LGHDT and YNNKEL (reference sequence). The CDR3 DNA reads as TGTGCCAGCAGCCAAGCGGTGCGGAACGAGCAGTACTTC. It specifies CASSQAVRNEQYF.

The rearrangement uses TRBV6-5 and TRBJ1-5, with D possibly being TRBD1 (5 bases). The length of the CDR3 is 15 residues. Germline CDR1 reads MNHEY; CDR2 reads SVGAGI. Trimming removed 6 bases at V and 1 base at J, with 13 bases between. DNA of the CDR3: TGTGCCAGCAGCCACGACAGTGAAAGCAATCAGCCCCAGCATTTT. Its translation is CASSHDSESNQPQHF.

CDR3 coding DNA: TGCAGTGCTAGTCCTAGCACAGATACGCAGTATTTT. Translation gives CSASPSTDTQYF. The V and J genes are TRBV20-1 and TRBJ2-3; D gene ambiguous. CDR1 is DFQATT and CDR2 is SNEGSKA in the germline V gene (reference sequence). The CDR3 is made up of 12 amino acids. Deletions cut 3 bases from V and 0 bases from J, with 4 bases between.

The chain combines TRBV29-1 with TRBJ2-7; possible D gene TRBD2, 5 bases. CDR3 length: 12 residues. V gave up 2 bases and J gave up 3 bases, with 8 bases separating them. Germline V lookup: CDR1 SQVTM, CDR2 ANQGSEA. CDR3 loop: CSVERRLYEQYF. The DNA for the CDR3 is TGCAGCGTTGAAAGGAGGCTCTACGAGCAGTACTTC.

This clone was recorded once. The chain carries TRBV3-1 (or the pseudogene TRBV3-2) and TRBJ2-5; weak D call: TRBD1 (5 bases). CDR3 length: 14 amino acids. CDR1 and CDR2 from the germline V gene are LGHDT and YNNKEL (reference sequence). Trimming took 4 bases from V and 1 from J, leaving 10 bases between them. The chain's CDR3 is CASSLTTAQETQYF. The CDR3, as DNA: TGTGCCAGCAGCCTAACGACAGCCCAAGAGACCCAGTACTTC.

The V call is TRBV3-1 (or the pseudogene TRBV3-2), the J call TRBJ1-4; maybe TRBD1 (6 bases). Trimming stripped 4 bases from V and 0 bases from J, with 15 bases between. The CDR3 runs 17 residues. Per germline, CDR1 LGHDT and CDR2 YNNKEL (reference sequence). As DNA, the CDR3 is TGTGCCAGCAGCCCGGGCACAGGGCCCGCAACTAATGAAAAACTGTTTTTT. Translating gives CASSPGTGPATNEKLFF.

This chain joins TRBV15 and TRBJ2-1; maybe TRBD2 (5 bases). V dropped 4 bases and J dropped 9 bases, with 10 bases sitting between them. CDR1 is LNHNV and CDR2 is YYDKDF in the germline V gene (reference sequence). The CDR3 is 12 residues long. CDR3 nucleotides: TGTGCCACCAGCAAAAATCGGGGTGAGCAGTTCTTC. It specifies CATSKNRGEQFF.

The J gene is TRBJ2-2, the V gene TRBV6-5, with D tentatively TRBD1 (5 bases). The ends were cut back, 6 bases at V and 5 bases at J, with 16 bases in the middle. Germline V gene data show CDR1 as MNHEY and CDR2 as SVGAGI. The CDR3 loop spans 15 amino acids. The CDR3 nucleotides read TGTGCCAGCAGCCTACAGGTCCCCGGAACCGGGGAGCTGTTTTTT. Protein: CASSLQVPGTGELFF.

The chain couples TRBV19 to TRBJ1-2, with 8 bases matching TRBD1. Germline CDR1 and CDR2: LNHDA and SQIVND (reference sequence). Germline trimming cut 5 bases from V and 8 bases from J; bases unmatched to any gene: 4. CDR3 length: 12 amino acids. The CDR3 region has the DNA TGTGCCAGTAGTCAGGGGGCGCGCGGCTACACCTTC. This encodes CASSQGARGYTF.

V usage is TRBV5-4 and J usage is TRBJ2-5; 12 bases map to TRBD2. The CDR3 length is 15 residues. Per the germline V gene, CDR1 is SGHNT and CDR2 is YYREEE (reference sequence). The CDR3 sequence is CALGGTSGLEGTQYF. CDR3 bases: TGTGCTCTGGGGGGGACTAGCGGGTTAGAGGGGACCCAGTACTTC.

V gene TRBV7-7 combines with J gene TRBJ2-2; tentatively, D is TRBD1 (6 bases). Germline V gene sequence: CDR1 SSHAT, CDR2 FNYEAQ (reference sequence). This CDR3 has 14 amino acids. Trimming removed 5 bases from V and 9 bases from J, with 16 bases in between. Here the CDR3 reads CASSPGTSWRELFF. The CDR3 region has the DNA TGTGCCAGCAGCCCCGGGACATCATGGCGGGAGCTGTTTTTT. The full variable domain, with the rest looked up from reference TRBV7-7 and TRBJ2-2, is GAGVSQSPRYKVTKRGQDVTLRCDPISSHATLYWYQQALGQGPEFLTYFNYEAQPDKSGLPSDRFSAERPEGSISTLTIQRTEQRDSAMYRCASSPGTSWRELFFGEGSRLTVL.

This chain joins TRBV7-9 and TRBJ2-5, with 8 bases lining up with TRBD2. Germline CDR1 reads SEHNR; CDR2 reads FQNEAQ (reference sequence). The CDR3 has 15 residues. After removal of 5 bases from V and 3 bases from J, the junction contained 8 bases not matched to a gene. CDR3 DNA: TGTGCCAGCAGCGTTGCGGGGGGCAGTGAAGAGACCCAGTACTTC. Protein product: CASSVAGGSEETQYF.

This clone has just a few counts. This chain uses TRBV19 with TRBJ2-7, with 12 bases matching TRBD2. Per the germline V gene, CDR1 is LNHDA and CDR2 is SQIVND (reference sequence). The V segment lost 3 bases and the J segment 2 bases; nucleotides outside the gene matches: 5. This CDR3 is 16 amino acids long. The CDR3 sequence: CASSIRLAGVAYEQYF. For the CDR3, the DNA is TGTGCCAGTAGTATCAGACTAGCGGGAGTGGCCTACGAGCAGTACTTC. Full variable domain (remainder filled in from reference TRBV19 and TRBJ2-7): DGGITQSPKYLFRKEGQNVTLSCEQNLNHDAMYWYRQDPGQGLRLIYYSQIVNDFQKGDIAEGYSVSREKKESFPLTVTSAQKNPTAFYLCASSIRLAGVAYEQYFGPGTRLTVT.

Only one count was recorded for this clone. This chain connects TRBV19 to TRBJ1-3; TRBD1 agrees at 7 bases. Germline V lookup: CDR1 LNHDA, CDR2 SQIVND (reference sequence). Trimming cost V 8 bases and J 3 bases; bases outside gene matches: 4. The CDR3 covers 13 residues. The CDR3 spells CASRDRGGNTIYF. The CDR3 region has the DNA TGTGCCAGTCGGGACAGAGGTGGAAACACCATATATTTT.

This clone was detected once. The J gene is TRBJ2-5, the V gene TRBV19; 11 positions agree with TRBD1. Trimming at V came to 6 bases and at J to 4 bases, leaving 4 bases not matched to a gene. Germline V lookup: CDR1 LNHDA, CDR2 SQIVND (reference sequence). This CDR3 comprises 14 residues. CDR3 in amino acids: CASSPGTGGETQYF. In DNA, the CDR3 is TGTGCCAGTAGCCCCGGGACAGGGGGAGAGACCCAGTACTTC.

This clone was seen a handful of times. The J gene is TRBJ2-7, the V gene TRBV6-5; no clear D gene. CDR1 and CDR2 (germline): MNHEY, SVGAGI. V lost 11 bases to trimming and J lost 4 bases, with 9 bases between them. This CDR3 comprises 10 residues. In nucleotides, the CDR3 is TGTGCCCTCGGAGCGTACGAGCAGTACTTC. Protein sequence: CALGAYEQYF.

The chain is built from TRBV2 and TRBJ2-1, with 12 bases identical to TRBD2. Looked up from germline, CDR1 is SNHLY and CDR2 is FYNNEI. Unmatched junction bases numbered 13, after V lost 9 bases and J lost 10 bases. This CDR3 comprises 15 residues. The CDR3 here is CASNPSGRASEEQFF. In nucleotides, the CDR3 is TGTGCCAGTAACCCTAGCGGGAGGGCATCCGAGGAGCAGTTCTTC. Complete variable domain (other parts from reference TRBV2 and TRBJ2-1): EPEVTQTPSHQVTQMGQEVILRCVPISNHLYFYWYRQILGQKVEFLVSFYNNEISEKSEIFDDQFSVERPDGSNFTLKIRSTKLEDSAMYFCASNPSGRASEEQFFGPGTRLTVL.

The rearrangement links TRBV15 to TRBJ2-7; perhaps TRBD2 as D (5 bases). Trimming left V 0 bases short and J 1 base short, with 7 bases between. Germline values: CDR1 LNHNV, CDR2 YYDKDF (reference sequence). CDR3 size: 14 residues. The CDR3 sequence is CATSRELASYEQYF. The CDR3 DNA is TGTGCCACCAGCAGAGAGCTAGCTTCCTACGAGCAGTACTTC.

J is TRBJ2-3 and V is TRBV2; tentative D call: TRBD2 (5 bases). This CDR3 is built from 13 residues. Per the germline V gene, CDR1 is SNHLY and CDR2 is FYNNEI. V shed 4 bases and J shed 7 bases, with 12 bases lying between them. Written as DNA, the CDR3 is TGTGCCAGCAGTGTAAACCGGGAATATACGCAGTATTTT. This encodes CASSVNREYTQYF.

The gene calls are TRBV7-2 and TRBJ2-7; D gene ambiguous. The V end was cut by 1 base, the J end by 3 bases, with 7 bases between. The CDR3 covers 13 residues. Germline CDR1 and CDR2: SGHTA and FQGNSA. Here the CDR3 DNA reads TGTGCCAGCAGCTTAGGTCCGAGCTACGAGCAGTACTTC. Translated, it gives CASSLGPSYEQYF.

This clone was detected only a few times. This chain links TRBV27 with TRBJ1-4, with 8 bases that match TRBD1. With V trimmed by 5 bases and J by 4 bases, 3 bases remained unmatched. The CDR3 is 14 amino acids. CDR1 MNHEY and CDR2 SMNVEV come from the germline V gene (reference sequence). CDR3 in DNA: TGTGCCAGCAGTCGGACAGGGAATAATGAAAAACTGTTTTTT. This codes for CASSRTGNNEKLFF.

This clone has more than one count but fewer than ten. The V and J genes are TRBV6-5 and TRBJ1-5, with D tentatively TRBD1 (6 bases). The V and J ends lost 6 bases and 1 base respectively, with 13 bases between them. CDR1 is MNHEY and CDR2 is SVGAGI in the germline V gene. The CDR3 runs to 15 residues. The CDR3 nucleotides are TGTGCCAGCAGACAGACAGGTGGGAGCAATCAGCCCCAGCATTTT. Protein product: CASRQTGGSNQPQHF.